This T cell receptor beta chain is from a study of blood T cell repertoires in COVID-19. Method: immunoSEQ multiplex PCR; TCRdb's copy keeps in-frame clones and lacks some. The table shows about 290,000 clones, with around four fifths occurring only once. The CDR3 consists of 16 residues. The ends lost 0 bases at V and 0 bases at J; junction bases unmatched: 4. CDR1 is SGHKS, CDR2 YYEKEE, per germline (reference sequence). The TCR was taken from a woman aged 50 to 60 with active or convalescent COVID-19. The sequencing sample was made of peripheral blood. The rearrangement uses TRBV5-5 and TRBJ2-3, with 7 bases that match TRBD2. Here the CDR3 reads CASSLGASGSTDTQYF. In DNA, the CDR3 is TGTGCCAGCAGCTTGGGGGCTAGCGGCAGCACAGATACGCAGTATTTT.